This T cell receptor beta chain was sequenced in a study of early T cells in non-severe SARS-CoV-2 infection. Study in general: Investigators sequenced bulk RNA drawn from unsorted whole blood, and chains remained unpaired.

The CDR3 runs 17 residues. V was clipped by 3 bases and J by 3 bases, with 18 bases between them. Germline CDR1 reads MNHEY; CDR2 reads SMNVEV (reference sequence). This clonotype was seen only a few times. MiXCR, applied by TCRdb to the 5' RACE reads, yields one record per CDR3 protein. Among tens of thousands of distinct CDR3 sequences, around an eighth were seen once, and the ten largest hold roughly 2.5%. The gene calls are TRBV27 and TRBJ1-5; a possible D gene is TRBD1 (5 bases). The clonotype comes from an adult who was a healthcare worker with PCR-confirmed SARS-CoV-2 infection or an uninfected control (not recorded which). The sequenced sample was whole blood, obtained at baseline. The CDR3 protein is CASSLAGQGAINQPQHF. The CDR3 DNA is TGTGCCAGCAGTTTGGCAGGCCAGGGAGCAATCAATCAGCCCCAGCATTTT.